These T cell receptor beta chains were read from a single sample in a study of Ad26.COV2.S vaccination and SARS-CoV-2 variants. Assay used: immunoSEQ multiplex PCR; TCRdb lists only in-frame clones, some missing. The profile covers about 390,000 clones, with around 92% appearing a single time and 1.5% to 2% taken by the ten largest. Sequences were derived from peripheral blood, sampled in a trial of Ad26.COV2.S vaccine versus placebo. The receptors were gathered from a person between 18 and 65 years old who received the Ad26.COV2.S COVID-19 vaccine or a placebo. The CDR3 runs from the conserved cysteine through the conserved F or W. A D gene is named only where the DNA matches it firmly. Size is omitted from some rows. Given values are once, few, many or a class for expanded clones.

d_call: NA
v_call: TRBV5-5
clone_size: once
j_call: TRBJ2-1
cdr3_nt: TGTGCCAGCAGCCCCGCTTCCTGGGGGGTCAGCTCCTACAATGAGCAGTTCTTC
cdr3_aa: CASSPASWGVSSYNEQFF

d_call: NA
v_call: TRBV6-5
clone_size: NA
j_call: TRBJ1-1
cdr3_nt: TGTGCCAGCAGCCCCGGGACTATCCAAGCTTTCTTT
cdr3_aa: CASSPGTIQAFF

d_call: NA
v_call: TRBV7-2
clone_size: NA
j_call: TRBJ2-3
cdr3_nt: TGTGCCAGCAGCTTACAGACCCTGGGGTATACTACGCAGTATTTT
cdr3_aa: CASSLQTLGYTTQYF

d_call: NA
v_call: TRBV6-5
clone_size: NA
j_call: TRBJ2-1
cdr3_nt: TGTGCCAGCACCCTCTCCTCCTACAATGAGCAGTTCTTC
cdr3_aa: CASTLSSYNEQFF

d_call: NA
v_call: TRBV25-1
clone_size: NA
j_call: TRBJ1-2
cdr3_nt: TGTGCCAGCAGTGGCGGATATGGCTACACCTTC
cdr3_aa: CASSGGYGYTF

d_call: TRBD1
v_call: TRBV14
clone_size: NA
j_call: TRBJ2-7
cdr3_nt: TGTGCCAGCAGCCAACAGGGCAGGGGGACCTACGAGCAGTACTTC
cdr3_aa: CASSQQGRGTYEQYF

d_call: NA
v_call: TRBV5-6
clone_size: NA
j_call: TRBJ2-7
cdr3_nt: TGTGCCAGCAGCTTGGTCGACGGAGGCCCAAGCGAGCAGTACTTC
cdr3_aa: CASSLVDGGPSEQYF

d_call: NA
v_call: TRBV5-1
clone_size: NA
j_call: TRBJ2-2
cdr3_nt: TGCGCCAGCAGCTTGGCCTTCAGGGAGACCGGGGAGCTGTTTTTT
cdr3_aa: CASSLAFRETGELFF

d_call: NA
v_call: TRBV7-9
clone_size: many
j_call: TRBJ2-2
cdr3_nt: TGTGCCAGCAGCTTAGCGGGAGCCGGGGAGCTGTTTTTT
cdr3_aa: CASSLAGAGELFF

d_call: TRBD2
v_call: TRBV24-1
clone_size: NA
j_call: TRBJ2-1
cdr3_nt: TGTGCCACCAGTGACCCCGGGACTAGCGGGGCTACTGAGCAGTTCTTC
cdr3_aa: CATSDPGTSGATEQFF

d_call: NA
v_call: TRBV6-5
clone_size: once
j_call: TRBJ2-5
cdr3_nt: TGTGCCAGCAGTTACTGGGGGGATCTAGAGACCCAGTACTTC
cdr3_aa: CASSYWGDLETQYF

d_call: TRBD1
v_call: TRBV19
clone_size: once
j_call: TRBJ1-5
cdr3_nt: TGTGCCACAACGCAGGGGGAAAGGAATCAGCCCCAGCATTTT
cdr3_aa: CATTQGERNQPQHF

d_call: NA
v_call: TRBV25-1
clone_size: NA
j_call: TRBJ1-3
cdr3_nt: TGTGCCAGCACGCCGGACAGACCTTCTGGAAACACCATATATTTT
cdr3_aa: CASTPDRPSGNTIYF

d_call: NA
v_call: TRBV27
clone_size: NA
j_call: TRBJ1-2
cdr3_nt: TGTGCCAGCAGTTTATCATCTGGTGGGGTACGCGGCTACACCTTC
cdr3_aa: CASSLSSGGVRGYTF

d_call: NA
v_call: TRBV7-8
clone_size: NA
j_call: TRBJ1-4
cdr3_nt: TGTGCCAGCAGCTTAGGCATAGCATCAGGGCCTAATGAAAAACTGTTTTTT
cdr3_aa: CASSLGIASGPNEKLFF

d_call: NA
v_call: TRBV6-5
clone_size: once
j_call: TRBJ1-2
cdr3_nt: TGTGCCAGCAGATTCCCAGGGTCGGGGGGCTATGGCTACACCTTC
cdr3_aa: CASRFPGSGGYGYTF

d_call: NA
v_call: TRBV19
clone_size: NA
j_call: TRBJ2-7
cdr3_nt: TGTGCCAGTAGTACCTTGACAGGGAGGGGCGAGCAGTACTTC
cdr3_aa: CASSTLTGRGEQYF

d_call: NA
v_call: TRBV27
clone_size: NA
j_call: TRBJ1-2
cdr3_nt: TGTGCCAGCAGTTTCTCCCCACCGCTTTGGGGTTGGTATGGCTACACCTTC
cdr3_aa: CASSFSPPLWGWYGYTF

d_call: TRBD1
v_call: TRBV18
clone_size: NA
j_call: TRBJ2-7
cdr3_nt: TGTGCCAGCTTAAAGACAGGGATAGGCTACGAGCAGTACTTC
cdr3_aa: CASLKTGIGYEQYF

d_call: NA
v_call: TRBV30
clone_size: NA
j_call: TRBJ1-4
cdr3_nt: TGTGCCTGGAGTTCAGGCTCCAGCTATGAAAAACTGTTTTTT
cdr3_aa: CAWSSGSSYEKLFF

d_call: TRBD2
v_call: TRBV7-8
clone_size: NA
j_call: TRBJ2-3
cdr3_nt: TGTGCCAGCAGCATACGGCCGGGACTAGGCATTGGGGCAGATACGCAGTATTTT
cdr3_aa: CASSIRPGLGIGADTQYF

d_call: NA
v_call: TRBV7-2
clone_size: NA
j_call: TRBJ2-5
cdr3_nt: TGTGCCAGCAGCCTCCTAGGGACTCCCGGAGAGACCCAGTACTTC
cdr3_aa: CASSLLGTPGETQYF

d_call: TRBD2
v_call: TRBV7-2
clone_size: NA
j_call: TRBJ2-1
cdr3_nt: TGTGCCAGCAGCCCCGGGGGGGGACGTGAGCAGTTCTTC
cdr3_aa: CASSPGGGREQFF

d_call: NA
v_call: TRBV6-5
clone_size: NA
j_call: TRBJ2-3
cdr3_nt: TGTGCCAGCAGACGGGAAGGGGTGGGTGCAGATACGCAGTATTTT
cdr3_aa: CASRREGVGADTQYF

d_call: NA
v_call: TRBV4-1
clone_size: NA
j_call: TRBJ1-1
cdr3_nt: TGCGCCAGCAGCCAAGACGACAGTTGGGCTGAAGCTTTCTTT
cdr3_aa: CASSQDDSWAEAFF

d_call: TRBD2
v_call: TRBV5-4
clone_size: NA
j_call: TRBJ2-6
cdr3_nt: TGTGCCAGCAGCCACTTAGCACTAGCGGGGGGGCCTGGGGCCAACGTCCTGACTTTC
cdr3_aa: CASSHLALAGGPGANVLTF

d_call: NA
v_call: TRBV7-2
clone_size: NA
j_call: TRBJ1-2
cdr3_nt: TGTGCCAGCAGCGTGGGACCAACTTCAGGGGTCGATGGCTACACCTTC
cdr3_aa: CASSVGPTSGVDGYTF

d_call: NA
v_call: TRBV4-3
clone_size: NA
j_call: TRBJ2-6
cdr3_nt: TGCGCCAGCAGCCAAGCGATTTTCGGGGGGCCTAGCTCTGGGGCCAACGTCCTGACTTTC
cdr3_aa: CASSQAIFGGPSSGANVLTF

d_call: NA
v_call: TRBV29-1
clone_size: NA
j_call: TRBJ1-2
cdr3_nt: TGCAGCGTTGAAGCGGCAGGTCGCTATGGCTACACCTTC
cdr3_aa: CSVEAAGRYGYTF

d_call: TRBD2
v_call: TRBV7-2
clone_size: NA
j_call: TRBJ2-5
cdr3_nt: TGTGCCAGCAGCTCGGTAGCGGGGGGGCCAGGGGAGACCCAGTACTTC
cdr3_aa: CASSSVAGGPGETQYF

d_call: NA
v_call: TRBV10-3
clone_size: NA
j_call: TRBJ2-1
cdr3_nt: TGTGCCATCAGTGAGGTCGGGAAAAATGAGCAGTTCTTC
cdr3_aa: CAISEVGKNEQFF

d_call: NA
v_call: TRBV11-2
clone_size: NA
j_call: TRBJ1-5
cdr3_nt: TGTGCCAGCAGCCCGAGCCCGGGGGCGAGTCAGCCCCAGCATTTT
cdr3_aa: CASSPSPGASQPQHF

d_call: NA
v_call: TRBV18
clone_size: NA
j_call: TRBJ2-5
cdr3_nt: TGTGCCAGCTCACCAACCCCGGGAAAAGAGACCCAGTACTTC
cdr3_aa: CASSPTPGKETQYF

d_call: TRBD2
v_call: TRBV13
clone_size: NA
j_call: TRBJ2-4
cdr3_nt: TGTGCCAGGCTGGGACTAGCGAAAGCCAAAAACATTCAGTACTTC
cdr3_aa: CARLGLAKAKNIQYF

d_call: NA
v_call: TRBV5-1
clone_size: NA
j_call: TRBJ2-5
cdr3_nt: TGCGCCAGCAGCCGGACAGACCAAGAGACCCAGTACTTC
cdr3_aa: CASSRTDQETQYF

d_call: TRBD2
v_call: TRBV30
clone_size: NA
j_call: TRBJ2-3
cdr3_nt: TGTGCCTGGAGTGTCCCTAGCGGGTCGAGGACAGATACGCAGTATTTT
cdr3_aa: CAWSVPSGSRTDTQYF

d_call: NA
v_call: TRBV3-1/TRBV3-2
clone_size: NA
j_call: TRBJ1-2
cdr3_nt: TGTGCCAGCAGCCATCACCAAGCGTACAGGACGACTAAATCTAACTATGGCTACACCTTC
cdr3_aa: CASSHHQAYRTTKSNYGYTF

d_call: TRBD1
v_call: TRBV28
clone_size: NA
j_call: TRBJ1-5
cdr3_nt: TGTGCCAGCAGTCCCGGACAGGGTAGCAATCAGCCCCAGCATTTT
cdr3_aa: CASSPGQGSNQPQHF

d_call: TRBD1
v_call: TRBV2
clone_size: NA
j_call: TRBJ1-1
cdr3_nt: TGTGCCAACCGACAGGGGATGAACACTGAAGCTTTCTTT
cdr3_aa: CANRQGMNTEAFF

d_call: TRBD2
v_call: TRBV6-6
clone_size: NA
j_call: TRBJ2-7
cdr3_nt: TGTGCCAGCAGTTACTCCTCTAGCGGGTTAACCTACGAGCAGTACTTC
cdr3_aa: CASSYSSSGLTYEQYF